These T cell receptor beta chains were read from a single sample in a study of cytomegalovirus exposure and HLA in healthy donors. TCRdb's copy holds only in-frame clones and misses some; the assay was immunoSEQ multiplex PCR. The sample records 100,000 to 150,000 clones, about 84% being singletons. Sequencing was carried out using PBMCs. The receptors derive from a woman in her 30s in good health and CMV-seronegative. Each CDR3 is given with its conserved first and last residue. The order of the fields is D gene, clone size, J gene, V gene, CDR3 protein, CDR3 DNA. The D gene is left open where the match is weak. Clone size appears in some rows only: once, few, many, or a class for an expanded clone.

D gene: .
clone size: once
J gene: TRBJ2-7
V gene: TRBV29-1
CDR3 protein: CSVEFGAEQYF
CDR3 DNA: TGCAGCGTTGAATTTGGGGCCGAGCAGTACTTC

D gene: .
clone size: .
J gene: TRBJ1-2
V gene: TRBV6-1
CDR3 protein: CASSEARDRYYGYTF
CDR3 DNA: TGTGCCAGCAGTGAAGCGCGGGACCGCTACTATGGCTACACCTTC

D gene: TRBD2
clone size: .
J gene: TRBJ2-5
V gene: TRBV27
CDR3 protein: CASSRVAGGFQETQYF
CDR3 DNA: TGTGCCAGCAGCCGGGTAGCGGGGGGCTTCCAAGAGACCCAGTACTTC

D gene: .
clone size: few
J gene: TRBJ1-5
V gene: TRBV6-1
CDR3 protein: CASSEALPIPNQPQHF
CDR3 DNA: TGTGCCAGCAGTGAAGCGCTCCCTATCCCCAATCAGCCCCAGCATTTT

D gene: .
clone size: .
J gene: TRBJ1-1
V gene: TRBV21-1
CDR3 protein: CANHTLMNTEAFF
CDR3 DNA: TGTGCCAACCACACCCTCATGAACACTGAAGCTTTCTTT

D gene: .
clone size: .
J gene: TRBJ2-4
V gene: TRBV2
CDR3 protein: CASSEGGLTIAKNIQYF
CDR3 DNA: TGTGCCAGCAGTGAAGGGGGGCTGACGATAGCCAAAAACATTCAGTACTTC

D gene: .
clone size: .
J gene: TRBJ2-3
V gene: TRBV7-6
CDR3 protein: CASSLQTDTQYF
CDR3 DNA: TGTGCCAGCAGCCTTCAGACAGATACGCAGTATTTT

D gene: TRBD1
clone size: .
J gene: TRBJ1-1
V gene: TRBV28
CDR3 protein: CASRGQGSTEAFF
CDR3 DNA: TGTGCCAGCAGGGGACAGGGGAGCACTGAAGCTTTCTTT

D gene: .
clone size: .
J gene: TRBJ2-3
V gene: TRBV7-9
CDR3 protein: CASSPRSGVGTDTQYF
CDR3 DNA: TGTGCCAGCAGCCCGCGGTCGGGGGTGGGGACAGATACGCAGTATTTT

D gene: TRBD1
clone size: .
J gene: TRBJ1-6
V gene: TRBV18
CDR3 protein: CASSPSGQDNSPLHF
CDR3 DNA: TGTGCCAGCTCACCCTCGGGACAGGATAATTCACCCCTCCACTTT

D gene: TRBD1
clone size: .
J gene: TRBJ2-7
V gene: TRBV4-3
CDR3 protein: CASSQRTGAYEQYF
CDR3 DNA: TGCGCCAGCAGCCAGAGGACAGGGGCCTACGAGCAGTACTTC

D gene: TRBD2
clone size: .
J gene: TRBJ2-3
V gene: TRBV29-1
CDR3 protein: CSVEAGVADTQYF
CDR3 DNA: TGCAGCGTTGAGGCGGGGGTGGCAGATACGCAGTATTTT

D gene: TRBD1
clone size: few
J gene: TRBJ1-2
V gene: TRBV7-2
CDR3 protein: CASSPGTVRGYTF
CDR3 DNA: TGTGCCAGCAGCCCGGGGACAGTGAGAGGCTACACCTTC

D gene: .
clone size: .
J gene: TRBJ2-1
V gene: TRBV7-8
CDR3 protein: CASIVRGGNEQFF
CDR3 DNA: TGTGCCAGCATCGTGAGGGGGGGCAATGAGCAGTTCTTC

D gene: TRBD1
clone size: .
J gene: TRBJ2-5
V gene: TRBV12-5
CDR3 protein: CASGFTGGETQYF
CDR3 DNA: TGTGCTAGTGGTTTTACAGGGGGAGAGACCCAGTACTTC

D gene: .
clone size: .
J gene: TRBJ2-3
V gene: TRBV5-1
CDR3 protein: CASSLEGIDTQYF
CDR3 DNA: TGCGCCAGCAGCTTAGAGGGAATAGATACGCAGTATTTT

D gene: .
clone size: .
J gene: TRBJ2-2
V gene: TRBV6-6
CDR3 protein: CASLDRLHTGELFF
CDR3 DNA: TGTGCCAGCCTCGACAGGCTACACACCGGGGAGCTGTTTTTT

D gene: .
clone size: few
J gene: TRBJ1-1
V gene: TRBV6-5
CDR3 protein: CASSYPSRGNTEAFF
CDR3 DNA: TGTGCCAGCAGTTACCCCTCCAGGGGGAACACTGAAGCTTTCTTT

D gene: TRBD1
clone size: once
J gene: TRBJ2-1
V gene: TRBV7-9
CDR3 protein: CASSPPRRDRGWNEQFF
CDR3 DNA: TGTGCCAGCAGCCCCCCCCGCCGGGACAGGGGATGGAATGAGCAGTTCTTC

D gene: .
clone size: .
J gene: TRBJ2-1
V gene: TRBV18
CDR3 protein: CASSPGGGGPNEQFF
CDR3 DNA: TGTGCCAGCTCACCAGGAGGGGGGGGCCCCAATGAGCAGTTCTTC

D gene: .
clone size: .
J gene: TRBJ1-1
V gene: TRBV25-1
CDR3 protein: CASSDWGGGTEAFF
CDR3 DNA: TGTGCCAGCAGTGATTGGGGGGGTGGCACTGAAGCTTTCTTT

D gene: .
clone size: .
J gene: TRBJ1-2
V gene: TRBV10-3
CDR3 protein: CAISGSVSYGYTF
CDR3 DNA: TGTGCCATCAGTGGGTCGGTGAGCTATGGCTACACCTTC

D gene: .
clone size: .
J gene: TRBJ1-1
V gene: TRBV2
CDR3 protein: CASSRGGGAEAFF
CDR3 DNA: TGTGCCAGCAGTAGGGGCGGGGGGGCTGAAGCTTTCTTT

D gene: TRBD1
clone size: .
J gene: TRBJ1-3
V gene: TRBV6-1
CDR3 protein: CASSQGVPGGPGNTIYF
CDR3 DNA: TGTGCCAGCAGTCAAGGGGTCCCAGGGGGCCCTGGAAACACCATATATTTT

D gene: TRBD1
clone size: few
J gene: TRBJ1-4
V gene: TRBV15
CDR3 protein: CATSRNDRIGQGIFATNEKLFF
CDR3 DNA: TGTGCCACCAGCAGAAATGACAGGATCGGACAGGGAATTTTCGCAACTAATGAAAAACTGTTTTTT

D gene: .
clone size: .
J gene: TRBJ2-7
V gene: TRBV5-4
CDR3 protein: CASSLERGSSYEQYF
CDR3 DNA: TGTGCCAGCAGCTTGGAACGGGGGAGCTCCTACGAGCAGTACTTC

D gene: .
clone size: .
J gene: TRBJ1-2
V gene: TRBV2
CDR3 protein: CASGQLQVYGYTF
CDR3 DNA: TGTGCCAGCGGACAGCTCCAGGTTTATGGCTACACCTTC

D gene: TRBD2
clone size: .
J gene: TRBJ2-3
V gene: TRBV6-6
CDR3 protein: CASSSELAGGRVTQYF
CDR3 DNA: TGTGCCAGCAGTTCCGAACTAGCGGGGGGGCGAGTTACGCAGTATTTT

D gene: TRBD1
clone size: .
J gene: TRBJ1-1
V gene: TRBV5-4
CDR3 protein: CASSADRFRSEAFF
CDR3 DNA: TGTGCCAGCAGCGCGGACAGGTTTAGGTCTGAAGCTTTCTTT